These T cell receptor beta chains were read from a single sample in a study of cytomegalovirus exposure and HLA in healthy donors. The protocol was immunoSEQ multiplex PCR, while the TCRdb copy is restricted to in-frame clones and leaves out a portion. The sample gives approximately 100,000 clones, about 85% of which show up once; 6.5% to 8.5% is in the top ten. Sequenced material: PBMCs. Every receptor here comes from a man aged 35 to 55 in good health and CMV-seropositive. Each CDR3 is given with its conserved first and last residue. Fields, in order: J gene, V gene, clone size, D gene, CDR3 DNA, CDR3 protein. D genes are given only for firm matches. Not every row has a clone size; where given, it reads once, few, many or a size class.

j_gene: TRBJ2-1
v_gene: TRBV7-9
abundance: NA
d_gene: NA
CDR3nt: TGTGCCAGCAGCCCCCCCCCAGCGGGACAAGCCTACAATGAGCAGTTCTTC
CDR3aa: CASSPPPAGQAYNEQFF

j_gene: TRBJ2-2
v_gene: TRBV7-2
abundance: NA
d_gene: NA
CDR3nt: TGTGCCAGCAGCTTATGGGAGGACGGGGAGCTGTTTTTT
CDR3aa: CASSLWEDGELFF

j_gene: TRBJ1-6
v_gene: TRBV6-1
abundance: NA
d_gene: TRBD1
CDR3nt: TGTGCCAGCAGCCAGGGGGTTCATAATTCACCCCTCCACTTT
CDR3aa: CASSQGVHNSPLHF

j_gene: TRBJ2-3
v_gene: TRBV4-2
abundance: NA
d_gene: TRBD2
CDR3nt: TGTGCCAGCAGTTCCGGGACTAGGGAAGCAGATACGCAGTATTTT
CDR3aa: CASSSGTREADTQYF

j_gene: TRBJ2-7
v_gene: TRBV15
abundance: NA
d_gene: TRBD2
CDR3nt: TGTGCCACCAGCAGCGGACTAGTTTACTCCTACGAGCAGTACTTC
CDR3aa: CATSSGLVYSYEQYF

j_gene: TRBJ1-1
v_gene: TRBV5-1
abundance: NA
d_gene: NA
CDR3nt: TGCGCCAGCAGCTTGGTGGACATGAACACTGAAGCTTTCTTT
CDR3aa: CASSLVDMNTEAFF

j_gene: TRBJ2-6
v_gene: TRBV12-5
abundance: NA
d_gene: TRBD1
CDR3nt: TGTGCTAGTGGAAGGACAGGGACCGGGGCCAACGTCCTGACTTTC
CDR3aa: CASGRTGTGANVLTF

j_gene: TRBJ2-7
v_gene: TRBV28
abundance: NA
d_gene: TRBD1
CDR3nt: TGTGCCAGCAGTCCGCCGGACAGGGGGGGCGAGCAGTACTTC
CDR3aa: CASSPPDRGGEQYF

j_gene: TRBJ2-7
v_gene: TRBV5-6
abundance: NA
d_gene: NA
CDR3nt: TGTGCCAGCACCTCAGTGGCTAGCGTCGACGAGCAGTACTTC
CDR3aa: CASTSVASVDEQYF

j_gene: TRBJ1-1
v_gene: TRBV6-1
abundance: once
d_gene: TRBD1
CDR3nt: TGTGCCAGCAGAAGAGGGACAGCGAACACTGAAGCTTTCTTT
CDR3aa: CASRRGTANTEAFF

j_gene: TRBJ2-3
v_gene: TRBV18
abundance: NA
d_gene: NA
CDR3nt: TGTGCCAGCTCAACGGGATTAGGTGGGTCGAGCACAGATACGCAGTATTTT
CDR3aa: CASSTGLGGSSTDTQYF

j_gene: TRBJ2-7
v_gene: TRBV29-1
abundance: NA
d_gene: TRBD2
CDR3nt: TGCAGCGTTGTTACGGGGACTAGGGTCTACGAGCAGTACTTC
CDR3aa: CSVVTGTRVYEQYF

j_gene: TRBJ1-3
v_gene: TRBV5-1
abundance: NA
d_gene: NA
CDR3nt: TGCGCCAGCAGCTTGGGTAGCGGGGCACCCTCTGGAAACACCATATATTTT
CDR3aa: CASSLGSGAPSGNTIYF

j_gene: TRBJ2-1
v_gene: TRBV6-6
abundance: NA
d_gene: NA
CDR3nt: TGTGCCAGCAGTGAGAGGGAAAGCTACAATGAGCAGTTCTTC
CDR3aa: CASSERESYNEQFF

j_gene: TRBJ1-4
v_gene: TRBV12-5
abundance: NA
d_gene: NA
CDR3nt: TGTGCTAGTGGTATGGACAGTTTCGGGGGAAAACTGTTTTTT
CDR3aa: CASGMDSFGGKLFF

j_gene: TRBJ2-1
v_gene: TRBV28
abundance: NA
d_gene: TRBD2
CDR3nt: TGTGCCAGCAGTTTGTTTAGCGGGAACTCCTACAATGAGCAGTTCTTC
CDR3aa: CASSLFSGNSYNEQFF

j_gene: TRBJ2-2
v_gene: TRBV11-2
abundance: NA
d_gene: TRBD2
CDR3nt: TGTGCCAGCAGCTTCTTAAGCGGGAGAGTCACCGGGGAGCTGTTTTTT
CDR3aa: CASSFLSGRVTGELFF

j_gene: TRBJ1-6
v_gene: TRBV19
abundance: few
d_gene: TRBD1
CDR3nt: TGTGCCAGTAGTCTACAGGGGGTTAATTCACCCCTCCACTTT
CDR3aa: CASSLQGVNSPLHF

j_gene: TRBJ2-1
v_gene: TRBV6-6
abundance: NA
d_gene: NA
CDR3nt: TGTGCCAGCAGGTCATTCAATGAGCAGTTCTTC
CDR3aa: CASRSFNEQFF

j_gene: TRBJ2-1
v_gene: TRBV28
abundance: NA
d_gene: NA
CDR3nt: TGTGCCAGCAGGCCCACCAGGAGCGGTCCTTCTGAGCAGTTCTTC
CDR3aa: CASRPTRSGPSEQFF

j_gene: TRBJ1-5
v_gene: TRBV7-8
abundance: once
d_gene: NA
CDR3nt: TGTGCCAGCAGCCTTCTGCCAGGTGCCCCTAATCAGCCCCAGCATTTT
CDR3aa: CASSLLPGAPNQPQHF

j_gene: TRBJ2-2
v_gene: TRBV7-8
abundance: NA
d_gene: NA
CDR3nt: TGTGCCAGCAGCTTAGTACCCTCCCGGACCGGGGAGCTGTTTTTT
CDR3aa: CASSLVPSRTGELFF

j_gene: TRBJ2-7
v_gene: TRBV5-1
abundance: NA
d_gene: TRBD1
CDR3nt: TGCGCCAGCAGCTTGGGGACAGGGGTCCCGGACGAGCAGTACTTC
CDR3aa: CASSLGTGVPDEQYF

j_gene: TRBJ2-7
v_gene: TRBV23-1
abundance: NA
d_gene: NA
CDR3nt: TGCGCCAGCAGTCAGAAAGTCATTTCCTACGAGCAGTACTTC
CDR3aa: CASSQKVISYEQYF

j_gene: TRBJ2-5
v_gene: TRBV6-1
abundance: NA
d_gene: TRBD1
CDR3nt: TGTGCCAGCAGTGGTGGATACAGGGGTAGGGACCAGTACTTC
CDR3aa: CASSGGYRGRDQYF

j_gene: TRBJ1-1
v_gene: TRBV5-6
abundance: NA
d_gene: NA
CDR3nt: TGTGCCAGCAGCCGCGGGACCTTAAAAGCTTTCTTT
CDR3aa: CASSRGTLKAFF

j_gene: TRBJ2-1
v_gene: TRBV6-6
abundance: few
d_gene: TRBD2
CDR3nt: TGTGCCAGCAGTTCAAGACTAGCGGGATACGGTGAGCAGTTCTTC
CDR3aa: CASSSRLAGYGEQFF

j_gene: TRBJ2-5
v_gene: TRBV5-5
abundance: NA
d_gene: TRBD1
CDR3nt: TGTGCCAGCAGCTTGATAGGGGGCACGGGGGAGACCCAGTACTTC
CDR3aa: CASSLIGGTGETQYF

j_gene: TRBJ2-3
v_gene: TRBV4-2
abundance: NA
d_gene: NA
CDR3nt: TGTGCCAGCAGCCAAGTCGCAGATACGCAGTATTTT
CDR3aa: CASSQVADTQYF

j_gene: TRBJ1-1
v_gene: TRBV5-1
abundance: NA
d_gene: NA
CDR3nt: TGCGCCAGCAGCTTGGTTCCGCCACAGAACACTGAAGCTTTCTTT
CDR3aa: CASSLVPPQNTEAFF

j_gene: TRBJ2-7
v_gene: TRBV11-2
abundance: few
d_gene: TRBD2
CDR3nt: TGTGCCAGCAGCTTTAGGGGGACTAGCGGCGAGCAGTACTTC
CDR3aa: CASSFRGTSGEQYF

j_gene: TRBJ2-1
v_gene: TRBV2
abundance: NA
d_gene: TRBD2
CDR3nt: TGTGCCAGCAGATTTAGCGGGGCAGCCTCTAATGAGCAGTTCTTC
CDR3aa: CASRFSGAASNEQFF

j_gene: TRBJ2-5
v_gene: TRBV27
abundance: NA
d_gene: NA
CDR3nt: TGTGCCAGCAGTTTAGTAGTGGGAGGCGAGACCCAGTACTTC
CDR3aa: CASSLVVGGETQYF

j_gene: TRBJ1-1
v_gene: TRBV18
abundance: NA
d_gene: NA
CDR3nt: TGTGCCAGCTCACCACAGGGGAGGGGAACTGAAGCTTTCTTT
CDR3aa: CASSPQGRGTEAFF

j_gene: TRBJ2-5
v_gene: TRBV14
abundance: NA
d_gene: NA
CDR3nt: TGTGCCAGCAGCCAATTGGCGGGCCCCAAAAGGGAGCAAGAGACCCAGTACTTC
CDR3aa: CASSQLAGPKREQETQYF